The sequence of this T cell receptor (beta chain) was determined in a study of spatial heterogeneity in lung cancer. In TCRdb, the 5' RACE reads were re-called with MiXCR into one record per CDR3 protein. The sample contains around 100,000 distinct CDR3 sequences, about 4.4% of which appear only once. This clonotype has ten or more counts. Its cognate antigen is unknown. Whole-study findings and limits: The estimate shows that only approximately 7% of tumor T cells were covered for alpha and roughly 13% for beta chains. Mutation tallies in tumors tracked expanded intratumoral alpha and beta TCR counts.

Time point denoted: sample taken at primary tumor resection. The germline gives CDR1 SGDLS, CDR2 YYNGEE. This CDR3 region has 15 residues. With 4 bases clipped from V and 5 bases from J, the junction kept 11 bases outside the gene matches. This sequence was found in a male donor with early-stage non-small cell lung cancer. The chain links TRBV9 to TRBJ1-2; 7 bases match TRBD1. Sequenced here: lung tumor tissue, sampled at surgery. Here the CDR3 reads CASSYTPGTVYGYTF. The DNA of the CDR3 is TGTGCCAGCAGCTACACTCCCGGGACAGTTTATGGCTACACCTTC.